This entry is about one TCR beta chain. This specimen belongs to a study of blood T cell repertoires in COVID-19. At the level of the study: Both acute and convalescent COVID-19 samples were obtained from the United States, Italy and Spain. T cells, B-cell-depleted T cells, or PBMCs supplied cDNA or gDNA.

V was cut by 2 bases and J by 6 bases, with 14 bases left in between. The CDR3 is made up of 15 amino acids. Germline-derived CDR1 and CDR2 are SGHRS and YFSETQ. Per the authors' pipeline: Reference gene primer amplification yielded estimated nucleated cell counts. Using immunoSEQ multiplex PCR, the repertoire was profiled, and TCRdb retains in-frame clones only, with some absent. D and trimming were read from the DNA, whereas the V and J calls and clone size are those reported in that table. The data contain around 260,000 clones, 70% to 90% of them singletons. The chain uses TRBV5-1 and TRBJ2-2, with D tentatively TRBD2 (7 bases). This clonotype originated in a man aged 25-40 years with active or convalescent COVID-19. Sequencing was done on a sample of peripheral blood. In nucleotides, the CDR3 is TGCGCCAGCAGCTTTACAACGGGGGGCCCCGGGGAGCTGTTTTTT. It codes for CASSFTTGGPGELFF.